The 18 T cell receptor beta chains below come from one sample, sequenced in a study of T cells after somatic rescue of genetic block. TCRdb's copy holds only in-frame clones and misses some; the assay was immunoSEQ multiplex PCR. The table has more than 9,500 clones, 71% seen once. The sequencing input was peripheral blood mononuclear cells (PBMCs). These receptors all stem from a boy aged 5-17 years.

V usage is TRBV10-2 and J usage is TRBJ2-5, with a possible D match to TRBD1 (5 bases). Near its end, the DNA agrees better with TRBJ2-7, so the J call may be wrong. The CDR3 loop spans 12 amino acids. CDR1 and CDR2 from the germline V gene are WSHSY and SAAADI. CDR3: CASSKTDYEQYF. The DNA for the CDR3 is TGCGCCAGCAGTAAGACAGACTACGAGCAGTACTTC.

This chain connects TRBV7-2 to TRBJ2-1; D is unresolved. CDR3 length equals 13 residues. The V end was cut by 0 bases, the J end by 5 bases, with 5 bases between. CDR1 and CDR2 (germline): SGHTA, FQGNSA. The CDR3 region has the DNA TGTGCCAGCAGCTTAGCGGGCCACAATGAGCAGTTCTTC. Its protein product is CASSLAGHNEQFF.

This chain uses TRBV28 with TRBJ1-2, with D uncertain. V was clipped by 6 bases and J by 0 bases, with 11 bases between them. The V gene's germline CDR1 is MDHEN and CDR2 SYDVKM. The CDR3 spans 14 residues. Here the CDR3 reads CASRVQSANYGYTF. CDR3 bases: TGTGCCAGCAGGGTCCAGTCAGCTAACTATGGCTACACCTTC.

V is TRBV28 and J is TRBJ2-7; no clear D. CDR1 is MDHEN, CDR2 SYDVKM, per germline. The CDR3 totals 15 residues. With 8 bases removed from V and 1 base from J, the gap between germline ends came to 18 bases. The CDR3 bases are TGTGCCAGCCGCAGGATGGGTTCCAGTTCCTACGAGCAGTACTTC. Protein: CASRRMGSSSYEQYF.

The CDR3 sequence: CASSPPGQGKLAKNIQYF. The DNA for the CDR3 is TGTGCCAGCAGCCCCCCAGGACAGGGAAAATTAGCCAAAAACATTCAGTACTTC. The gene calls are TRBV21-1 and TRBJ2-4; TRBD1 was called by the table and not checked on the DNA. TRBV21-1 constitutes a pseudogene. This CDR3 comprises 18 residues.

The V call is TRBV18, the J call TRBJ2-1, with D unresolved. The V and J ends lost 5 bases and 4 bases respectively, with 3 bases between them. The CDR3 consists of 11 residues. Germline V gene lookup returns CDR1 KGHSH and CDR2 LQKENI. The CDR3 DNA reads TGTGCCAGCTCAGCATACAATGAGCAGTTCTTC. Amino acid sequence: CASSAYNEQFF. Supplemented by reference TRBV18 and TRBJ2-1, the full variable domain reads NAGVMQNPRHLVRRRGQEARLRCSPMKGHSHVYWYRQLPEEGLKFMVYLQKENIIDESGMPKERFSAEFPKEGPSILRIQQVVRGDSAAYFCASSAYNEQFFGPGTRLTVL.

The genes are TRBV5-1 and TRBJ1-6; D may be TRBD1 (5 bases). The CDR3 spans 16 residues. Germline assignment: CDR1 SGHRS and CDR2 YFSETQ. Trimming took 2 bases from V and 7 from J, leaving 16 bases between them. The chain's CDR3 is CASSLGSGSTNSPLHF. In DNA form, the CDR3 reads TGCGCCAGCAGCTTAGGCTCAGGGAGTACGAATTCACCCCTCCACTTT.

The V and J genes are TRBV28 and TRBJ1-2, with 12 bases that match TRBD1. Per germline, CDR1 MDHEN and CDR2 SYDVKM. The CDR3 has 15 amino acids. The junction had 7 bases not matched to a gene; V was cut back by 3 bases and J by 8 bases. The CDR3 reads CASSLTGTGGRGYTF. For the CDR3, the DNA is TGTGCCAGCAGTTTGACCGGGACAGGGGGCAGAGGCTACACCTTC.

The chain recombines TRBV9 with TRBJ1-3, with D perhaps TRBD1 (5 bases). The germline V gene has CDR1 SGDLS and CDR2 YYNGEE. The V gene lost 0 bases and the J gene lost 8 bases, with 9 bases spanning the gap. This CDR3 spans 13 amino acids. CDR3 DNA: TGTGCCAGCAGCGTAGATGGAGGGGACACCATATATTTT. Translated: CASSVDGGDTIYF.

The chain joins TRBV10-3 to TRBJ2-3; 10 bases are shared with TRBD2. V was clipped by 4 bases and J by 4 bases; unmatched bases: 5. Germline CDR1 and CDR2: ENHRY and SYGVKD. The CDR3 has 15 amino acids. CDR3 loop: CAISAQAGGPDTQYF. For the CDR3, the DNA is TGTGCCATCAGTGCACAAGCGGGGGGGCCAGATACGCAGTATTTT.

In this sample, this clone turned up once. The rearrangement joins TRBV15 to TRBJ2-7; tentative D call: TRBD1 (5 bases). This CDR3 has 12 amino acids. V lost 6 bases and J lost 4, with 10 bases in between. The germline CDR1 and CDR2 sequences are LNHNV and YYDKDF (reference sequence). This chain's CDR3 is CATSPAGYEQYF. The CDR3 DNA is TGTGCCACCAGTCCTGCAGGGTACGAGCAGTACTTC.

The chain recombines TRBV7-9 with TRBJ1-5, with D perhaps TRBD1 (5 bases). This CDR3 contains 14 residues. The germline CDR1 and CDR2 sequences are SEHNR and FQNEAQ (reference sequence). The ends were cut back, 5 bases at V and 5 bases at J, with 13 bases in the middle. For the CDR3, the DNA is TGTGCCAGCAGCAAGGACATTGGGGATCAGCCCCAGCATTTT. Its translation: CASSKDIGDQPQHF.

The V and J genes are TRBV5-6 and TRBJ1-3; D is uncertain. Trimming removed 6 bases at V and 6 bases at J, with 10 bases between. The CDR3 length is 12 residues. Germline CDR1 reads SGHDT; CDR2 reads YYEEEE. The CDR3 DNA reads TGTGCCAGCAATGGCAGACTAAACACCATATATTTT. Protein sequence: CASNGRLNTIYF.

This clone is a singleton in its sample. J is TRBJ2-3 and V is TRBV2, with a weak D call TRBD1 (6 bases). V lost 4 bases to trimming and J lost 10 bases, with 21 bases between them. CDR1 and CDR2 from the germline V gene are SNHLY and FYNNEI. The CDR3 loop spans 15 amino acids. The CDR3 DNA sequence: TGTGCCAGCAGTGGGGAGACAGGAGTCACAATGGCGCAGTATTTT. Its translation: CASSGETGVTMAQYF.

The chain joins TRBV5-1 to TRBJ2-3; 9 nucleotides agree with TRBD2. CDR3 length equals 22 residues. Trimming took 2 bases from V and 3 from J; bases not matched to a gene: 25. Per the germline V gene, CDR1 is SGHRS and CDR2 is YFSETQ. CDR3: CASSLGGWTSAEGDARTDTQYF. CDR3 DNA: TGCGCCAGCAGCTTAGGGGGCTGGACTAGCGCCGAGGGCGACGCACGAACAGATACGCAGTATTTT.

This clone is labeled as medium-sized. CDR3 DNA sequence: TGCGCCAGCAGTGAGCCCACAGGGGGGACAGATACGCAGTATTTT. Translating gives CASSEPTGGTDTQYF. J is TRBJ2-3 and V is TRBV10-2; TRBD1 matches 8 bases. Germline-derived CDR1 and CDR2 are WSHSY and SAAADI. Unmatched junction bases numbered 4, after V lost 2 bases and J lost 3 bases. The CDR3 extends over 15 amino acids.

The rearrangement joins TRBV28 to TRBJ1-2; 7 nucleotides align to TRBD1. Per germline, CDR1 MDHEN and CDR2 SYDVKM. After removal of 6 bases from V and 4 bases from J, the junction contained 14 bases not matched to a gene. The CDR3 has 16 residues. The CDR3 region has the DNA TGTGCCAGCAGCCACCCCGACAGGGCGTCTTTCTATGGCTACACCTTC. It specifies CASSHPDRASFYGYTF.

V is TRBV5-5 and J is TRBJ2-7; no clear D. The CDR3 runs 15 residues. V lost 1 base and J 4 bases, leaving 15 bases between the germline ends. The germline V gene encodes CDR1 SGHKS and CDR2 YYEKEE (reference sequence). The CDR3 DNA sequence: TGTGCCAGCAGCTTGCTGGGAATCCCCTCATACGAGCAGTACTTC. Its protein is CASSLLGIPSYEQYF.